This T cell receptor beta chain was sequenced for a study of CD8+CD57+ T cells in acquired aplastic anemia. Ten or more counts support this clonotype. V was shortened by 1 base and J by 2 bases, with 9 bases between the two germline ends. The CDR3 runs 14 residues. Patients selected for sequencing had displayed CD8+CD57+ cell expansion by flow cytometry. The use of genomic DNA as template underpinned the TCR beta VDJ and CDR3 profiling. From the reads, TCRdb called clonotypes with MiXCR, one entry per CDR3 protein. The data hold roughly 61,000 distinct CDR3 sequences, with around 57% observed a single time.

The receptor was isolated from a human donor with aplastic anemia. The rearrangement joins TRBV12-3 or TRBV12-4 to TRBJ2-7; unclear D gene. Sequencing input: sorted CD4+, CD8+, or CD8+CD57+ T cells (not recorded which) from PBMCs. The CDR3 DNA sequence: TGTGCCAGCAGTTTAGGGGCAGGAGCCTACGAGCAGTACGTC. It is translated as CASSLGAGAYEQYV.